This T cell receptor beta chain was obtained from a study of T cells in Graves' hyperthyroidism and ophthalmopathy. This clonotype has a count of ten or more. Its target is not known. Findings of the study overall: Most clonotypes that expanded in the thyroid above 0.001 also showed up in blood.

TCR beta CDR3 sequences were amplified from RNA transcripts. A first-round RT-PCR of the TCR CDR3 used the HTBI primer set. TCRdb re-derived calls from the multiplex PCR reads in MiXCR, one entry per CDR3 protein. This sample has under 400,000 distinct CDR3 sequences; around 23% occur once, and the top ten carry 50% to 65%. The sequenced sample consisted of blood. The TCR originated in a woman aged 50 to 65 with Graves' hyperthyroidism.

CDR3 residues: CASSFSGTGGSTEAFF. As DNA, the CDR3 is TGTGCCAGCAGCTTTTCCGGGACAGGGGGTAGTACTGAAGCTTTCTTT. V gene TRBV7-6 combines with J gene TRBJ1-1; 11 bases agree with TRBD1. There are 16 residues in the CDR3. With V trimmed by 3 bases and J by 5 bases, 8 bases remained unmatched. Germline V gene data show CDR1 as SGHVS and CDR2 as FNYEAQ. The variable domain in full, completed from reference TRBV7-6 and TRBJ1-1, reads GAGVSQSPRYKVTKRGQDVALRCDPISGHVSLYWYRQALGQGPEFLTYFNYEAQQDKSGLPNDRFSAERPEGSISTLTIQRTEQRDSAMYRCASSFSGTGGSTEAFFGQGTRLTVV.